This TCR beta chain was sequenced during a study of cytomegalovirus exposure and HLA in healthy donors. Looking at the study overall: Findings of an earlier analysis included roughly 110 million unique TCR beta sequences from roughly 200 million T cells. General study results and limits: Later analysis identified a missense DCLRE1C variant that was linked to TCR beta V- and J-gene trimming. V segments that were indistinguishable, TRBV6-2 and TRBV6-3 among them, were omitted from analysis. Highly shared variants forming one cluster were likely a sequencing artifact.

Germline-derived CDR1 and CDR2 are MNHNS and SASEGT. The length of the CDR3 is 13 residues. Trimming removed 3 bases from V and 7 bases from J; junction bases left unmatched: 1. With respect to this clone: Its antigen is not known.

With 60 Vbeta and 13 Jbeta primers, the PCR was carried out. The table came from immunoSEQ multiplex PCR; TCRdb's copy has only in-frame clones and leaves some out. This sample has about 89,000 clones, with around 77% found just once. This clonotype originated in a man aged 25-45 years in good health and CMV-seronegative. This sequence joins TRBV6-1 and TRBJ2-2; TRBD1 matches at 8 bases. The specimen sequenced was PBMCs. DNA of the CDR3: TGTGCCAGCAGTGAGACAGGGGACGGGGAGCTGTTTTTT. It is translated as CASSETGDGELFF.